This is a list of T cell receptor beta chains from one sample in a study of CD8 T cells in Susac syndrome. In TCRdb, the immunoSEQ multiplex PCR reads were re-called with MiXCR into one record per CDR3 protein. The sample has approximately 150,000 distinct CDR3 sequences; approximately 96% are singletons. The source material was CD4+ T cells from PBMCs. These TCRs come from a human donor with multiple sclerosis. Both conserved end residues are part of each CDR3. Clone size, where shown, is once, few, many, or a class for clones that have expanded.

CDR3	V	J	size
CASSLAHPTDTQYF	TRBV12-3/TRBV12-4	TRBJ2-3	few
CASSERVYGYTF	TRBV6-1	TRBJ1-2	NA
CSASGLAGGPRYNEQFF	TRBV20-1	TRBJ2-1	once
CASSFDRGETQYF	TRBV6-1	TRBJ2-5	few
CASSPLRDNNQPQHF	TRBV12-3/TRBV12-4	TRBJ1-5	NA
CASSVDSLTDTQYF	TRBV9	TRBJ2-3	NA
CASSTSQELPYGYTF	TRBV7-6	TRBJ1-2	NA
CSATKGDLNQPQHF	TRBV20-1	TRBJ1-5	NA
CASSLTNEKLFF	TRBV28	TRBJ1-4	NA
CASSLVAGDNSPLHF	TRBV5-4	TRBJ1-6	NA
CATSRVPSNEQFF	TRBV15	TRBJ2-1	NA
CASSMMAALLYTF	TRBV19	TRBJ1-2	once
CASSLIPGASTDTQYF	TRBV4-2	TRBJ2-3	NA
CASSPAGTGIEAFF	TRBV9	TRBJ1-1	NA
CASSLTGINGYTF	TRBV12-3/TRBV12-4	TRBJ1-2	NA
CASSFRTLTGELFF	TRBV7-2	TRBJ2-2	NA
CASSVSMTGQETQYF	TRBV9	TRBJ2-5	once
CSVGRGGDTIYF	TRBV29-1	TRBJ1-3	NA
CASSPDIGNTEAFF	TRBV18	TRBJ1-1	once
CSEISGPDYNEQFF	TRBV20-1	TRBJ2-1	NA
CARTRLAGGTQYF	TRBV30	TRBJ2-5	NA
CAWSEGPGVIF	TRBV30	TRBJ2-7	NA
CASRRTGHEQYF	TRBV6-5	TRBJ2-7	NA
CSVRESVNSQYNEQFF	TRBV29-1	TRBJ2-1	once
CASSPLQSTAEAFF	TRBV3-1	TRBJ1-1	NA
CASSPVRNYGYTF	TRBV12-3/TRBV12-4	TRBJ1-2	NA
CASSADAVMNTEAFF	TRBV7-9	TRBJ1-1	NA
CATSEPTGNEQFF	TRBV24-1	TRBJ2-1	NA
CASSQNRQRSYEQYF	TRBV14	TRBJ2-7	NA
CSAGPRSRETQYF	TRBV20-1	TRBJ2-5	NA
CASSYSGILNIQYF	TRBV6-2/TRBV6-3	TRBJ2-4	NA
CASSLGSGQGYEQYF	TRBV5-4	TRBJ2-7	NA
CASSRGIGTGIPYEQYF	TRBV5-6	TRBJ2-7	once
CASSLVPSGDNEQFF	TRBV5-1	TRBJ2-1	NA
CASSSTGGRSSYEQYF	TRBV7-2	TRBJ2-7	NA
CASGHKQGAEAFF	TRBV12-5	TRBJ1-1	NA
CASRTGAQETQYF	TRBV4-2	TRBJ2-5	NA
CASSHRAGGGTDTQYF	TRBV19	TRBJ2-3	NA
CASSLAQGLAGGGYEQYF	TRBV12-3/TRBV12-4	TRBJ2-7	NA
CASSLAASGGQDTQYF	TRBV7-2	TRBJ2-3	NA
CASSDLSWAYYEQYF	TRBV6-1	TRBJ2-7	NA
CASSLQTGDYNEQFF	TRBV4-1	TRBJ2-1	NA
CSVDWPEGEQYF	TRBV29-1	TRBJ2-7	NA
CASSRRTGDSNQPQHF	TRBV12-3/TRBV12-4	TRBJ1-5	NA
CSARGVFIGRDEQYF	TRBV20-1	TRBJ2-7	NA
CASSLPLSLAKNIQYF	TRBV28	TRBJ2-4	NA
CASSPSLKRGAETQYF	TRBV7-2	TRBJ2-5	NA
CSARDPQPTSGTYEQYF	TRBV20-1	TRBJ2-7	NA
CASSQASGANVLTF	TRBV3-1	TRBJ2-6	once
CASSQDRVAGYEQFF	TRBV3-1	TRBJ2-1	NA